These T cell receptor beta chains were read from a single sample in a study of blood T cells in healthy people across ages. TCRdb re-called the 5' RACE reads through MiXCR, storing one row per CDR3 protein. This table holds under 2 million distinct CDR3 sequences, roughly 30% found once. Sample: blood. All receptors derive from a woman in her 30s in good health. CDR3s include the opening cysteine and the closing phenylalanine or tryptophan. The D gene is left open where the match is weak. Clone size appears in some rows only: once, few, many, or a class for an expanded clone.

clone_size | d_call | j_call | v_call | cdr3_nt | cdr3_aa
many | NA | TRBJ1-1 | TRBV5-1 | TGCGCCAGCAGCTTGGCGTCGGGAGGTGTAATAACGAACACTGAAGCTTTCTTT | CASSLASGGVITNTEAFF
few | TRBD1 | TRBJ1-2 | TRBV20-1 | TGCAGTGCTGACAGACAGGGGACCCACTATGGCTACACCTTC | CSADRQGTHYGYTF
NA | NA | TRBJ2-3 | TRBV10-2 | TGCGCCAGCAGTGAGGTAGACTCTAGCACAGATACGCAGTATTTT | CASSEVDSSTDTQYF
few | NA | TRBJ2-2 | TRBV4-1 | TGCGCCAGCAGCCAAGAGCCGTTCACCGGGGAGCTGTTTTTT | CASSQEPFTGELFF
many | TRBD2 | TRBJ2-7 | TRBV5-1 | TGCGCCAGCAGCAGCAGGGAGGGCTACGAGCAGTACTTC | CASSSREGYEQYF
NA | NA | TRBJ2-4 | TRBV28 | TGTGCCAGCAGTTTAGCGGCGGGGGCGCCGGGTATTCAGTACTTC | CASSLAAGAPGIQYF
NA | TRBD2 | TRBJ2-1 | TRBV15 | TGTGCCACCAGGGCACCACTAGCGGGGTACAATGAGCAGTTCTTC | CATRAPLAGYNEQFF
once | NA | TRBJ1-1 | TRBV20-1 | TGCAGTGCCAGGACAGCCGACACTGAAGCTTTCTTT | CSARTADTEAFF
few | NA | TRBJ2-1 | TRBV12-3/TRBV12-4 | TGTGCCAGCAAACCCCGCCTCTCCTACAATGAGCAGTTCTTC | CASKPRLSYNEQFF
NA | NA | TRBJ2-3 | TRBV12-3/TRBV12-4 | TGTGCCAGCAGTACCGGGACGACAGCGGGCGCAGATACGCAGTATTTT | CASSTGTTAGADTQYF
NA | NA | TRBJ1-2 | TRBV7-9 | TGTGCCAACAGCTTAGACATTCATGGCTACACCTTC | CANSLDIHGYTF
NA | TRBD1 | TRBJ1-2 | TRBV3-1 | TGTGCCAGCAGCCCTCATACCTCAGGGGGATCGAATGGCTACACCTTC | CASSPHTSGGSNGYTF
NA | TRBD1 | TRBJ2-5 | TRBV27 | TGTGCCAGCAGTGACAGGGTCGAGACCCGGTACTTC | CASSDRVETRYF
NA | TRBD1 | TRBJ2-1 | TRBV27 | TGTGCCAGCAGTCTCTCACGGACAGGGGAATTAGTGGAAGGCTACAATGAGCAGTTCTTC | CASSLSRTGELVEGYNEQFF
few | NA | TRBJ2-6 | TRBV9 | TGTGCCAGCAGCTGGGGTGTAAGCTCTGGGGCCAACGTCCTGACTTTC | CASSWGVSSGANVLTF
NA | NA | TRBJ2-3 | TRBV9 | TGTGCCAGCAGCGAAGGGGACTTATTCCCAATTGAGCAGTATTTT | CASSEGDLFPIEQYF
NA | NA | TRBJ1-6 | TRBV14 | TGTGCCAGCAGCCAAGACGGGACATCATCGGCCCTCCACTTT | CASSQDGTSSALHF
few | NA | TRBJ2-3 | TRBV11-2 | TGTGCCAGCAGACAACTTCGAGGGACAGATACGCAGTATTTT | CASRQLRGTDTQYF
NA | NA | TRBJ2-5 | TRBV7-2 | TGTGCCAGCAGCTTAGGGCTAGGGACCTACGGGCAGTACTTC | CASSLGLGTYGQYF
NA | NA | TRBJ1-2 | TRBV20-1 | TGCAGTGCTGAACGAGGAGGTTCAGAGCGCGGCTACACCTTC | CSAERGGSERGYTF
NA | TRBD1 | TRBJ1-6 | TRBV9 | TGTGCCAGCAGCACCGGAGGGGGCGCATCACCCCTCCACTTT | CASSTGGGASPLHF
NA | TRBD2 | TRBJ2-1 | TRBV6-1 | TGTGCCACCCGCGGGGGGGACTACAATGAGCAGTTCTTC | CATRGGDYNEQFF
NA | NA | TRBJ2-1 | TRBV6-1 | TGTGCCAGCAAAAAGACACTTAGCTCCTACAATGAGCAGTTCTTC | CASKKTLSSYNEQFF
NA | TRBD2 | TRBJ2-1 | TRBV11-2 | TGTGCCAGCAGCTTAGATCCCACAAGGACTAGCGGGAGGTACGGTGAGCAGTTCTTC | CASSLDPTRTSGRYGEQFF
few | NA | TRBJ2-7 | TRBV9 | TGTGCCAGCAGCGTTGGGGCGACAGGATCTCCCTACGAGCAGTACTTC | CASSVGATGSPYEQYF
NA | TRBD2 | TRBJ2-4 | TRBV3-1 | TGTGCCAGCAGCCCGTATAGCGGGAGAGTAGGGGACATTCAGTACTTC | CASSPYSGRVGDIQYF
NA | TRBD1 | TRBJ2-6 | TRBV7-3 | TGTGCCAGCAGCTTAACGTCGGACAGGGCCGGGGCCAACGTCCTGACTTTC | CASSLTSDRAGANVLTF
NA | NA | TRBJ1-6 | TRBV9 | TGTGCCAGTCCCTGGACACCCCTCCACTTT | CASPWTPLHF
NA | NA | TRBJ2-7 | TRBV11-2 | TGTGCCAGCAGACCTTCGAGCGGGTACGAGCAGTACTTC | CASRPSSGYEQYF